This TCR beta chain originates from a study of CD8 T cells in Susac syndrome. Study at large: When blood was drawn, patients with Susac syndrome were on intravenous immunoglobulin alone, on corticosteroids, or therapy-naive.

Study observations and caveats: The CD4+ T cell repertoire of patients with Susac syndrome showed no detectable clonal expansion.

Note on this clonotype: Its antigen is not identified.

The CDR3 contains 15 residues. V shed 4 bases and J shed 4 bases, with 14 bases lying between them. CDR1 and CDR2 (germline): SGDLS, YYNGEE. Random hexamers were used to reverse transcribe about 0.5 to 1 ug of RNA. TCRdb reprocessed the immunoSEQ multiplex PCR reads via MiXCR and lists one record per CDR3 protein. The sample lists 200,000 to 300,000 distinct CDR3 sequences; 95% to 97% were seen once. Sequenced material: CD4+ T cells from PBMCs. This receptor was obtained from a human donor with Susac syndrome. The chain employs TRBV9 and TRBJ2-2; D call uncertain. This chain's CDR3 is CASSTAPPATGELFF. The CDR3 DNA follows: TGTGCCAGCAGCACGGCCCCCCCGGCCACCGGGGAGCTGTTTTTT.